This T cell receptor (beta chain) is from a study of blood T cell repertoires in COVID-19. Whole-study context: From the United States, Italy and Spain came samples of acute and convalescent COVID-19. T cells, B-cell-depleted T cells, or PBMCs provided the cDNA or gDNA that served as material.

In the original processing: By means of reference gene primer amplification, nucleated cell counts were estimated. The protocol was immunoSEQ multiplex PCR, while the TCRdb copy is restricted to in-frame clones and leaves out a portion. V, J and clone size derive from that table, while D and trimming were established from the DNA sequence. The repertoire holds about 310,000 clones, under 90% seen once, with less than 3.5% in the top ten. The germline CDR1 and CDR2 sequences are LGHNA and YNFKEQ. With V trimmed by 0 bases and J by 3 bases, 10 bases remained unmatched. The CDR3 extends over 18 amino acids.

The sequenced sample was peripheral blood. The genes are TRBV4-2 and TRBJ2-2, with 7 bases fitting TRBD2. The TCR was taken from a woman aged 30 to 39 with COVID-19, enrolled during active disease. CDR3 in amino acids: CASSQDGTTSRYTGELFF. Here the CDR3 DNA reads TGTGCCAGCAGCCAAGATGGTACGACTAGCCGGTACACCGGGGAGCTGTTTTTT.